This TCR beta chain came from a study of Ad26.COV2.S vaccination and SARS-CoV-2 variants. Background on the study: Ad26.COV2.S given intramuscularly, once or twice 56 days apart.

Regarding this clone: Its antigen is not known.

Study results and caveats: Following vaccination, spike-specific CD8+ and CD4+ T cell responses reportedly exhibited substantial breadth.

Treatment noted: over 15 received Ad26.COV2.S at low or high dose, single or two shots; five or six received placebo; per-sample allocation not given. Samples analyzed were those drawn on day 63 after the first vaccine or placebo injection. Ad26 vector vaccine expressed Wuhan-strain SARS-CoV-2 spike. Using immunoSEQ multiplex PCR, the repertoire was profiled, and TCRdb retains in-frame clones only, with some absent. The data show 350,000 to 500,000 clones, with over 75% seen just once and less than 4% held by the top ten. CDR3 length: 18 residues. V shed 6 bases and J 9 bases; nucleotides not matched to a gene: 15. Germline V lookup: CDR1 MDHEN, CDR2 SYDVKM.

The chain carries TRBV28 and TRBJ2-6; 12 bases are shared with TRBD1. The sample here was peripheral blood, taken in a trial of Ad26.COV2.S vaccine versus placebo. The clonotype originates from a person aged 18-60 years who received the Ad26.COV2.S COVID-19 vaccine or a placebo. CDR3 loop: CASRPRDRGRRTFNVLTF. CDR3 in DNA: TGTGCCAGCAGGCCCCGGGACAGGGGGCGTCGTACATTCAACGTCCTGACTTTC.